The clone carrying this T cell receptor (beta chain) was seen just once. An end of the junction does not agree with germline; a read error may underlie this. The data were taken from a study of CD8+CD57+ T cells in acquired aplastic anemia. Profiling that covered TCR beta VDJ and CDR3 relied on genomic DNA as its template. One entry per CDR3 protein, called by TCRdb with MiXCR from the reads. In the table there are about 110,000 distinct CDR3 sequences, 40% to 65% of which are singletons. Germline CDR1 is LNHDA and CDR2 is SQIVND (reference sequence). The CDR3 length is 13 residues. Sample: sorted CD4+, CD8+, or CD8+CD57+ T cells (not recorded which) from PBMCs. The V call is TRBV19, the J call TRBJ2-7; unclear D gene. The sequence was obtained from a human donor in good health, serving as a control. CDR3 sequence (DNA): TGTGCCAGTAGTACCCCCCATGGATACGAGCAGCACTTC. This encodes CASSTPHGYEQHF.